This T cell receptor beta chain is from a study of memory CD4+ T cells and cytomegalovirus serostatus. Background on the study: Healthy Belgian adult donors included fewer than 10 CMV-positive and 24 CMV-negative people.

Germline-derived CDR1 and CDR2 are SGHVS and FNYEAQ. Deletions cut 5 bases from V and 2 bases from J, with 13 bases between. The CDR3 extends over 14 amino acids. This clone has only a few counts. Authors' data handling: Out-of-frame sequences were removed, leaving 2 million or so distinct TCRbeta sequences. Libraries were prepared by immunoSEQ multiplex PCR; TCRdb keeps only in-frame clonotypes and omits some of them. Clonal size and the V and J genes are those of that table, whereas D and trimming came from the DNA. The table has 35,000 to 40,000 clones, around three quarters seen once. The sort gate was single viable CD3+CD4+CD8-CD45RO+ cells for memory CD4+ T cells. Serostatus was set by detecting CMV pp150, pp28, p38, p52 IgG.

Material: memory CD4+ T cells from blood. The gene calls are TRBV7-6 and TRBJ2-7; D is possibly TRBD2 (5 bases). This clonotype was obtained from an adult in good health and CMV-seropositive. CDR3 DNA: TGTGCCAGCAGCCAGGCGGGCAGTGCCTACGAGCAGTACTTC. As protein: CASSQAGSAYEQYF.